A selection of T cell receptor beta chains follows, all from one sample in a study of response to subunit inactivated influenza vaccine. TCRdb re-derived calls from the RT-PCR reads in MiXCR, one entry per CDR3 protein. The sample has under 750,000 distinct CDR3 sequences, 10% to 15% seen once. This material consisted of PBMCs from blood, taken on the day of vaccination. The source of these receptors is a man aged 50 to 59 who received an inactivated influenza vaccine. Both conserved end residues are part of each CDR3. The order of the fields is clone size, J gene, V gene, D gene, CDR3 DNA, CDR3 protein. The D gene is left open where the match is weak. Not all rows give a size; the values are once, few, many and, for expanded clones, a class.

abundance: NA; j_gene: TRBJ2-3; v_gene: TRBV15; d_gene: TRBD2; CDR3nt: TGTGCCACGAAAGCGGGAGTCGCAAGCGCTACGCAGTATTTT; CDR3aa: CATKAGVASATQYF
abundance: NA; j_gene: TRBJ2-5; v_gene: TRBV10-3; d_gene: NA; CDR3nt: TGTGCCATCAGTGAGTCGGGGTGGCAGCCCGAAAGCAGAGATGAGGAGACCCAGTACTTC; CDR3aa: CAISESGWQPESRDEETQYF
abundance: many; j_gene: TRBJ2-5; v_gene: TRBV12-3/TRBV12-4; d_gene: TRBD2; CDR3nt: TGTGCCAGCAGTCCGGGACTAGCGGGACAAGAGACCCAGTACTTC; CDR3aa: CASSPGLAGQETQYF
abundance: few; j_gene: TRBJ2-1; v_gene: TRBV4-1; d_gene: NA; CDR3nt: TGCGCCAGCAGTCGGACCCAAGGGCAGTTCTTC; CDR3aa: CASSRTQGQFF
abundance: many; j_gene: TRBJ2-1; v_gene: TRBV4-3; d_gene: NA; CDR3nt: TGCGCCAGCAGCCAAGATTTAGATCAGAGGGGTGAGCAGTTCTTC; CDR3aa: CASSQDLDQRGEQFF
abundance: few; j_gene: TRBJ2-3; v_gene: TRBV6-2/TRBV6-3; d_gene: TRBD1; CDR3nt: TGTGCCAGCAGCTGGACAGGGCCTAGCACAGATACGCAGTATTTT; CDR3aa: CASSWTGPSTDTQYF
abundance: NA; j_gene: TRBJ2-7; v_gene: TRBV4-2; d_gene: TRBD2; CDR3nt: TGTGCCAGCAGCCATAACGGGGGGACCCGGGGCTACGAGCAGTACTTC; CDR3aa: CASSHNGGTRGYEQYF
abundance: few; j_gene: TRBJ2-4; v_gene: TRBV12-3/TRBV12-4; d_gene: NA; CDR3nt: TGTGCCAGCAGTTTAGAGGGAATAGCCAAAAACATTCAGTACTTC; CDR3aa: CASSLEGIAKNIQYF
abundance: NA; j_gene: TRBJ2-7; v_gene: TRBV30; d_gene: NA; CDR3nt: TGTGCCTGGAGTGTTGGCGGCTTTTCCTACGAGCAGTACTTC; CDR3aa: CAWSVGGFSYEQYF
abundance: few; j_gene: TRBJ1-2; v_gene: TRBV7-2; d_gene: TRBD1; CDR3nt: TGTGCCAGCAGCCACCAGATACAGGGGGCGCATTTGGGCTACACCTTC; CDR3aa: CASSHQIQGAHLGYTF
abundance: NA; j_gene: TRBJ2-2; v_gene: TRBV3-1; d_gene: NA; CDR3nt: TGTGCCAGCAGATTGACCGGTAACACCGGGGAGCTGTTTTTT; CDR3aa: CASRLTGNTGELFF
abundance: many; j_gene: TRBJ2-3; v_gene: TRBV4-3; d_gene: NA; CDR3nt: TGCGCCAGCAGCCAAGATGAGGCAGACTATAGCACAGATACGCAGTATTTT; CDR3aa: CASSQDEADYSTDTQYF
abundance: few; j_gene: TRBJ2-7; v_gene: TRBV6-2/TRBV6-3; d_gene: TRBD2; CDR3nt: TGTGCCAGCAACCCGGGACTAGACTGGTACGAGCAGTACTTC; CDR3aa: CASNPGLDWYEQYF
abundance: many; j_gene: TRBJ1-5; v_gene: TRBV28; d_gene: TRBD1; CDR3nt: TGTGCCAGCAGGGCGGACAGGTATAATCAGCCCCAGCATTTT; CDR3aa: CASRADRYNQPQHF
abundance: once; j_gene: TRBJ2-7; v_gene: TRBV3-1; d_gene: TRBD2; CDR3nt: TGTGCCAGCAGCCAAGATAATGAGCTGGCTAGCGGGAGGTACGAGCAGTACTTC; CDR3aa: CASSQDNELASGRYEQYF
abundance: NA; j_gene: TRBJ2-1; v_gene: TRBV27; d_gene: TRBD2; CDR3nt: TGTGCCAGCAGTTTGTACGGGAGGGTCAATGAGCAGTTCTTC; CDR3aa: CASSLYGRVNEQFF
abundance: many; j_gene: TRBJ2-7; v_gene: TRBV7-2; d_gene: TRBD1; CDR3nt: TGTGCCAGCAGCTTCCGGGACAGGCCCTACGAGCAGTACTTC; CDR3aa: CASSFRDRPYEQYF
abundance: NA; j_gene: TRBJ1-5; v_gene: TRBV10-2; d_gene: TRBD1; CDR3nt: TGCGCCAGCAGTGATACAGGGGCTCAGCCCCAGCATTTT; CDR3aa: CASSDTGAQPQHF
abundance: NA; j_gene: TRBJ2-3; v_gene: TRBV4-1; d_gene: TRBD2; CDR3nt: TGCGCCAGCAGCCCCGGGACTAGCGGGGGGAGATCCACAGATACGCAGTATTTT; CDR3aa: CASSPGTSGGRSTDTQYF
abundance: many; j_gene: TRBJ2-7; v_gene: TRBV12-3/TRBV12-4; d_gene: NA; CDR3nt: TGTGCCAGCAGCTTAATCTACGAGCAGTACTTC; CDR3aa: CASSLIYEQYF
abundance: few; j_gene: TRBJ2-1; v_gene: TRBV20-1; d_gene: TRBD2; CDR3nt: TGCAGTGCTAGAGCCCACCTTGGACTAGCGGGAGGGGAGCAGTTCTTC; CDR3aa: CSARAHLGLAGGEQFF